The 9 T cell receptor beta chains reported below all come from one sample, sequenced in a study of cytomegalovirus exposure and HLA in healthy donors. PCR employed 60 Vbeta and 13 Jbeta primers. Some clones are missing from TCRdb's copy, which holds only in-frame ones; the method was immunoSEQ multiplex PCR. The sample shows about 190,000 clones, approximately 78% of them seen only once. The sample comprised PBMCs. The source is a woman aged 18-29 years in good health and CMV-seronegative.

The rearrangement uses TRBV6-6 and TRBJ1-1; maybe TRBD1 (5 bases). The germline V gene has CDR1 MNHNY and CDR2 SVGAGI (reference sequence). The CDR3 extends over 15 amino acids. Trimming removed 1 base from V and 1 base from J, with 10 bases in between. CDR3 sequence (DNA): TGTGCCAGCAGTTACTATCGGGGGACGAACACTGAAGCTTTCTTT. Protein product: CASSYYRGTNTEAFF.

The chain recombines TRBV4-2 with TRBJ2-7; the match to TRBD2 covers 9 bases. This CDR3 has 18 amino acids. V lost 0 bases to trimming and J lost 2 bases; unmatched junction nucleotides: 11. Germline CDR1 reads LGHNA; CDR2 reads YNFKEQ. The CDR3 spells CASSQEVLAGLGTYEQYF. The DNA for the CDR3 is TGTGCCAGCAGCCAAGAGGTTCTAGCGGGGCTGGGGACCTACGAGCAGTACTTC.

This chain links TRBV5-8 with TRBJ1-1, with D maybe TRBD1 (5 bases). V was shortened by 2 bases and J by 5 bases, with 10 bases between the two germline ends. Germline V gene lookup returns CDR1 SGHTS and CDR2 YDEGEE. CDR3 length: 13 amino acids. The chain's CDR3 is CASSFGGVTEAFF. In nucleotides, the CDR3 is TGTGCCAGCAGCTTCGGGGGGGTGACTGAAGCTTTCTTT.

The chain combines TRBV6-5 with TRBJ1-2; TRBD1 is a possible D gene (5 bases). The CDR3 is made up of 15 amino acids. From germline, CDR1 is MNHEY and CDR2 SVGAGI. The V gene lost 0 bases and the J gene lost 7 bases, with 15 bases spanning the gap. CDR3 nucleotide sequence: TGTGCCAGCAGTTACTCGATTAACAGGCAGTCTGGCTACACCTTC. Residues: CASSYSINRQSGYTF.

V usage is TRBV11-2 and J usage is TRBJ2-7; tentative D call: TRBD1 (5 bases). The length of the CDR3 is 13 residues. The germline CDR1 and CDR2 sequences are SGHAT and FQNNGV. V dropped 2 bases and J dropped 3 bases, with 8 bases sitting between them. The CDR3 DNA reads as TGTGCCAGCAGCTTACGTCAGGGCTACGAGCAGTACTTC. It encodes CASSLRQGYEQYF.

The CDR3 nucleotides are TGCGCCAGCAGGGGGACACCGGGGAACTACGAGCAGTACTTC. Its translation: CASRGTPGNYEQYF. This chain links TRBV5-1 with TRBJ2-7; D possibly corresponds to TRBD1 (6 bases). The ends were cut back, 5 bases at V and 3 bases at J, with 15 bases in the middle. The CDR3 extends over 14 amino acids. The germline V gene encodes CDR1 SGHRS and CDR2 YFSETQ. Full variable domain (missing parts from reference TRBV5-1 and TRBJ2-7): KAGVTQTPRYLIKTRGQQVTLSCSPISGHRSVSWYQQTPGQGLQFLFEYFSETQRNKGNFPGRFSGRQFSNSRSEMNVSTLELGDSALYLCASRGTPGNYEQYFGPGTRLTVT.

The chain carries TRBV19 and TRBJ2-1; 9 nucleotides line up with TRBD1. The junction had 8 bases not matched to a gene; V was cut back by 5 bases and J by 9 bases. The length of the CDR3 is 14 residues. CDR1 is LNHDA and CDR2 is SQIVND in the germline V gene (reference sequence). The DNA for the CDR3 is TGTGCCAGTAGTCCCGGACAGGGGAAGATTGAGCAGTTCTTC. Protein: CASSPGQGKIEQFF.

The chain has TRBV7-9 and TRBJ2-3, with 9 nucleotides matching TRBD2. Trimming cost V 5 bases and J 1 base; bases outside gene matches: 1. The germline CDR1 and CDR2 sequences are SEHNR and FQNEAQ (reference sequence). This CDR3 is 14 amino acids long. The CDR3 bases are TGTGCCAGCAGCAAGCGGGGGGGCACAGATACGCAGTATTTT. Its protein product is CASSKRGGTDTQYF.

The rearrangement links TRBV9 to TRBJ2-1; 10 nucleotides match TRBD2. The V segment lost 4 bases and the J segment 4 bases; nucleotides outside the gene matches: 8. Germline values: CDR1 SGDLS, CDR2 YYNGEE. The CDR3 is made up of 16 amino acids. The CDR3 loop reads CASSKTSGPLYNEQFF. The CDR3 bases are TGTGCCAGCAGCAAGACTAGCGGGCCACTTTACAATGAGCAGTTCTTC.